This T cell receptor (beta chain) stems from a study of T-cell memory formation after mild COVID-19. Overall study: TCR clusters were mostly donor specific.

The germline V gene has CDR1 SGHTA and CDR2 FQGNSA. The CDR3 extends over 15 amino acids. V shed 5 bases and J 5 bases; nucleotides not matched to a gene: 8. Regarding this clonotype: The antigen is not known.

5'RACE, which relied on constant-segment primers, yielded TCR alpha and TCR beta cDNA libraries carrying sample barcodes and UMIs. MiXCR, run by TCRdb on the 5' RACE reads, gives a single entry per CDR3 protein. Among about 470,000 distinct CDR3 sequences listed, roughly 23% were seen once. Study-wide results and limits: Mainly CM and EM harbored the contracting CD4+ clones; mainly EMRA harbored the CD8+ ones. Memory cells collected pre-infection included some clones that later responded, suggesting cross-reactive memory joined.

Sample: PBMCs or a T cell subset sorted from them (not recorded which). The genes are TRBV7-2 and TRBJ2-2; 7 bases are a match to TRBD1. This clonotype originated in an adult woman who had mild COVID-19 (a few samples of this study predate the infection). Cell type and time point are not known. CDR3 sequence reads: CASSPRQGMTGELFF. CDR3 coding DNA: TGTGCCAGCAGCCCCAGACAGGGTATGACCGGGGAGCTGTTTTTT.